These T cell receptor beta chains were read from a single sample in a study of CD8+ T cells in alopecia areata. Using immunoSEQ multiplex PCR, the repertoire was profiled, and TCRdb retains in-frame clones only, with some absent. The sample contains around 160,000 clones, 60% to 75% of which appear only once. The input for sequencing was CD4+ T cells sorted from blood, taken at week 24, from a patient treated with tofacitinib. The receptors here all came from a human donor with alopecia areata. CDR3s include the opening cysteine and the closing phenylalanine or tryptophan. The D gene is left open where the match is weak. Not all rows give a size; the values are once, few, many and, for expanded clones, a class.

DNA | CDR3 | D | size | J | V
TGCAGCGTCGGCGGACAGGGCTACGAGCAGTACTTC | CSVGGQGYEQYF | TRBD1 | - | TRBJ2-7 | TRBV29-1
TGTGCCAGCAGTGAACAGGGTTGGGATACGCAGTATTTT | CASSEQGWDTQYF | - | - | TRBJ2-3 | TRBV6-1
TGTGCCTGGGAGACAGGGGTGAACACTGAAGCTTTCTTT | CAWETGVNTEAFF | TRBD1 | - | TRBJ1-1 | TRBV30
TGTGCCTGGGAAAGGACAGGGGGTTACACTGAAGCTTTCTTT | CAWERTGGYTEAFF | TRBD1 | - | TRBJ1-1 | TRBV30
TGTGCCAGTACCTTAGGGACATTCACAGATACGCAGTATTTT | CASTLGTFTDTQYF | - | - | TRBJ2-3 | TRBV19
TGTGCCAGCAGTGAATCATACTCCGGCCACCCTGGGGAGACCCAGTACTTC | CASSESYSGHPGETQYF | - | - | TRBJ2-5 | TRBV25-1
TGTGCCAGCAGCCGCGACAGTCAAGAGACCCAGTACTTC | CASSRDSQETQYF | - | - | TRBJ2-5 | TRBV5-4
TGTGCCAGCAGCCCCACGGAGCTAGCCAAAAACATTCAGTACTTC | CASSPTELAKNIQYF | - | many | TRBJ2-4 | TRBV7-8
TGCAGCGTCTCAGGAATCCTGACCTACGAGCAGTACTTC | CSVSGILTYEQYF | - | - | TRBJ2-7 | TRBV29-1
TGTGCCAGCAGCCAAGAACGGGGGGATGGCTACACCTTC | CASSQERGDGYTF | - | - | TRBJ1-2 | TRBV4-2
TGTGCCTGGAGCCGGGGACTAGCGGGAGGAGATACGCAGTATTTT | CAWSRGLAGGDTQYF | TRBD2 | - | TRBJ2-3 | TRBV30
TGCGCCAGCAGCCAAGACGGGATGTACCAAGAGACCCAGTACTTC | CASSQDGMYQETQYF | - | few | TRBJ2-5 | TRBV4-1
TGTGCCTGGAGTCTCGCAGGGGTTTTCAATTCACCCCTCCACTTT | CAWSLAGVFNSPLHF | - | - | TRBJ1-6 | TRBV30
TGTGCCTGGAGTGTGGGCTCCTACGAGCAGTACTTC | CAWSVGSYEQYF | - | - | TRBJ2-7 | TRBV30
TGTGCCAGCAGCTTACCACGACAACGACCGGAGACCCAGTACTTC | CASSLPRQRPETQYF | - | few | TRBJ2-5 | TRBV7-9
TGCGCCAGCAGCTTCAAGGAGAACACTGAAGCTTTCTTT | CASSFKENTEAFF | - | few | TRBJ1-1 | TRBV5-1
TGTGCCACCAGGTCGGGACAGGGTGGATTTGCGCAGTTCTTC | CATRSGQGGFAQFF | TRBD1 | - | TRBJ2-1 | TRBV15
TGTGCCAGCAGTGAATACAGGGAAACGGGCTACACCTTC | CASSEYRETGYTF | - | few | TRBJ1-2 | TRBV2
TGTGCCAGCGGAGGAGCTAGCGGGCTAGAGACCCAGTACTTC | CASGGASGLETQYF | TRBD2 | - | TRBJ2-5 | TRBV6-6
TGTGCCAGCAGCTTAGGAGGGACAGGGGTCGAGGAGCAGTACTTC | CASSLGGTGVEEQYF | TRBD1 | - | TRBJ2-7 | TRBV7-8
TGTGCCAGCAGTGTTGGACATCAGCCCCAGCATTTT | CASSVGHQPQHF | - | - | TRBJ1-5 | TRBV2
TGTGCCAGCAGAAGTCGGACCCCTGAAGCTTTCTTT | CASRSRTPEAFF | - | once | TRBJ1-1 | TRBV25-1
TGTGCCAGCAGCTTAGCTGAGACCCAGTACTTC | CASSLAETQYF | - | - | TRBJ2-5 | TRBV11-2
TGTGCCAGCAGTGGTCCTTTAACTGAAGCTTTCTTT | CASSGPLTEAFF | - | - | TRBJ1-1 | TRBV2
TGCAGCGTAGCAAGGGTGCAGAATAGGAACACTGAAGCTTTCTTT | CSVARVQNRNTEAFF | - | - | TRBJ1-1 | TRBV29-1
TGTGCCAGCAGCTCGGGGACCTCCACAGATACGCAGTATTTT | CASSSGTSTDTQYF | - | once | TRBJ2-3 | TRBV11-2
TGTGCCAGCAGCAGGACAGGGGGCGCCCAAAACATTCAGTACTTC | CASSRTGGAQNIQYF | TRBD1 | - | TRBJ2-4 | TRBV7-9